This paragraph covers one TCR beta chain sequence. Antigen: not known. The CDR3 has 16 residues. Amplification used 60 Vbeta primers and 13 Jbeta primers. This table comes from immunoSEQ multiplex PCR, and its TCRdb copy is limited to in-frame clones, with some not included. Altogether roughly 100,000 clones are present, approximately 73% being singletons, with the ten largest covering less than 4.5%. These data come from a study of cytomegalovirus exposure and HLA in healthy donors. General study findings and limits: Other equally common chains were less clonally expanded than HLA-associated TCR beta chains, a later analysis showed. Data from an earlier analysis indicated that most TCR beta V segments were productive either about 87% or about 30% of the time. Common viral pathogens seemed, in a later analysis, to connect with several of the most significant clusters. The sole available immune exposure information was CMV serostatus.

V is TRBV21-1 and J is TRBJ2-5; the table's TRBD2 call for D was not verified on the DNA. TRBV21-1 is annotated as a pseudogene. The TCR was taken from a man aged 35-49 years in good health and CMV-seronegative. Sequencing was performed on PBMCs. In DNA, the CDR3 is TGTGCCAGCAGCAAAAAGTCTAGCGGGAGGCAAGAGACCCAGTACTTC. Amino acid sequence: CASSKKSSGRQETQYF.